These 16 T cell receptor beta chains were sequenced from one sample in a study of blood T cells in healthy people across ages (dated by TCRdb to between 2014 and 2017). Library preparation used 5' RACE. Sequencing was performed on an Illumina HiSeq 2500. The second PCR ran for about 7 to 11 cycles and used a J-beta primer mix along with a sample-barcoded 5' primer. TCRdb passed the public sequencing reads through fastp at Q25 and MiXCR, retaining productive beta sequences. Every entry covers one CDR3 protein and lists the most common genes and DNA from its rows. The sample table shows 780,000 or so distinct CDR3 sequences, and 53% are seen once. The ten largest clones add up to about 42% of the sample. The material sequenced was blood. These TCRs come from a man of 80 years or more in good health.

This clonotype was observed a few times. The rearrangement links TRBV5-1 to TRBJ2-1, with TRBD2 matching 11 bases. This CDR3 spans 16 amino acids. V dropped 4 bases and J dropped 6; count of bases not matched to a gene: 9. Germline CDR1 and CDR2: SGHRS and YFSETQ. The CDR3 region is CASSIGLAGGVNEQFF. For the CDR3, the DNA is TGCGCCAGCAGCATAGGACTAGCGGGCGGGGTCAATGAGCAGTTCTTC.

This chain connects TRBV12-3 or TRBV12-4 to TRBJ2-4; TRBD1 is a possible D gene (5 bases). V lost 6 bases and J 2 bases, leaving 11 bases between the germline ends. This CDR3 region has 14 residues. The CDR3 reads CASREAGSKNIQYF. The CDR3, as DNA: TGTGCCAGCAGGGAAGCAGGGTCCAAAAACATTCAGTACTTC.

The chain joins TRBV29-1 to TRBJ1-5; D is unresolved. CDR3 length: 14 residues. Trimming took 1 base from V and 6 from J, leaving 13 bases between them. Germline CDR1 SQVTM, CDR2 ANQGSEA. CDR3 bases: TGCAGCGTTGAAGTAGGGAACTCAGGTCAGCCCCAGCATTTT. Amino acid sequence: CSVEVGNSGQPQHF.

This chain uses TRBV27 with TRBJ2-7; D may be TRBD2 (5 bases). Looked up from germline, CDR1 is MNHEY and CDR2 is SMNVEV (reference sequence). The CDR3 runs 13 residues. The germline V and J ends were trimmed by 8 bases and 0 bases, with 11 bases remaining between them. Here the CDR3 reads CASRVGDSYEQYF. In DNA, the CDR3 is TGTGCCAGCCGAGTCGGGGACTCCTACGAGCAGTACTTC.

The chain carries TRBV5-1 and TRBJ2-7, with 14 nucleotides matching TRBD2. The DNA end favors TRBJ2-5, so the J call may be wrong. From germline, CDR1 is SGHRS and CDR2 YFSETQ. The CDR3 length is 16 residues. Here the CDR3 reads CASRSSGLAGVVTQYF. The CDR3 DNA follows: TGCGCCAGCAGATCCTCGGGACTAGCGGGAGTGGTGACCCAGTACTTC.

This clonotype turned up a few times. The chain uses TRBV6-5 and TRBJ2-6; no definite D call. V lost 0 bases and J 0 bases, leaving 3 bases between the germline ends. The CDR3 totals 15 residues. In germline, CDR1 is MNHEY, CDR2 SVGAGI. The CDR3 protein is CASSYSVSGANVLTF. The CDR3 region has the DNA TGTGCCAGCAGTTACTCAGTCTCTGGGGCCAACGTCCTGACTTTC.

CDR3 loop: CASAPRSGGGGSGANVLTF. CDR3 DNA sequence: TGCGCCAGCGCTCCCCGGTCAGGTGGAGGGGGCTCTGGGGCCAACGTCCTGACTTTC. The V and J genes are TRBV5-1 and TRBJ2-6, with D perhaps being TRBD1 or TRBD2 (6 bases each). There are 19 residues in the CDR3. Trimming pared 7 bases from V and 0 bases from J, leaving 23 bases between. The germline CDR1 and CDR2 sequences are SGHRS and YFSETQ.

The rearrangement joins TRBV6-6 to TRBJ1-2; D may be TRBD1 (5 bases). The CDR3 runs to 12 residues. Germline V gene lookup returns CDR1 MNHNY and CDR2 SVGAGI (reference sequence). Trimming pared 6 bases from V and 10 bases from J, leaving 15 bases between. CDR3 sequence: CASRPGIYAYTF. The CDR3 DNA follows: TGTGCCAGCAGACCAGGGATATACGCCTACACCTTC.

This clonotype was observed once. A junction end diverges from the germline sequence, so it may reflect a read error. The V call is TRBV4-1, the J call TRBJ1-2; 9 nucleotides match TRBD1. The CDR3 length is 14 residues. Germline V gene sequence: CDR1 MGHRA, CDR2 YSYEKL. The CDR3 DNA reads TGCGCCGGCAGGACAACCGGGACAGGGAAGGGCTACACCTTC. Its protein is CAGRTTGTGKGYTF.

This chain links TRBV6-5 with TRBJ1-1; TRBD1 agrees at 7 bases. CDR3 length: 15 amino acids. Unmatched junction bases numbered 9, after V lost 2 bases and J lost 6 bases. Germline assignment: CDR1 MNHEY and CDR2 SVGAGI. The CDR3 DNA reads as TGTGCCAGCAGTTACGTGACAGGGCTCTCACCTGAAGCTTTCTTT. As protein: CASSYVTGLSPEAFF.

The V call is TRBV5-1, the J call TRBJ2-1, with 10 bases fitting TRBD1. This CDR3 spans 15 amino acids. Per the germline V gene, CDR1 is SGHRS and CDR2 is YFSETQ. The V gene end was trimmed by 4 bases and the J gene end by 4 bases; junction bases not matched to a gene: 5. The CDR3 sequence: CASSAGQGGYNEQFF. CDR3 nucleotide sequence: TGCGCCAGCAGCGCAGGACAGGGGGGATACAATGAGCAGTTCTTC.

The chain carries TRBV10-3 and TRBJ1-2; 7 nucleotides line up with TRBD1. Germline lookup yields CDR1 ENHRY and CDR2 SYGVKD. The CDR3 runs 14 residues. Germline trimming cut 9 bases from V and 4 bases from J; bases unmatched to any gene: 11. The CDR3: CAIKPAGGSYGYTF. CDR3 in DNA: TGTGCCATTAAACCCGCAGGGGGTAGCTATGGCTACACCTTC.

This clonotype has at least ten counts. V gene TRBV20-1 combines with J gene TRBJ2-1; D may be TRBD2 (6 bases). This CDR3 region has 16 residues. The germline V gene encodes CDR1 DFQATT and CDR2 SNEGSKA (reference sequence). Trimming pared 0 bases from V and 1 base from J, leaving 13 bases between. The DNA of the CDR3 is TGCAGTGCTAGAGATATCCAGGGACTGTCCTACAATGAGCAGTTCTTC. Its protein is CSARDIQGLSYNEQFF.

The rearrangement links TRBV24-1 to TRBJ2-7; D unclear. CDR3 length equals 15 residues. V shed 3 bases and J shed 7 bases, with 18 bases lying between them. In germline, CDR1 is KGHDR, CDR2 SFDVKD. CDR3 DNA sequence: TGTGCCACCAGTGATGGGGTGAGCTCCTACAATGAGCAGTACTTC. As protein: CATSDGVSSYNEQYF.

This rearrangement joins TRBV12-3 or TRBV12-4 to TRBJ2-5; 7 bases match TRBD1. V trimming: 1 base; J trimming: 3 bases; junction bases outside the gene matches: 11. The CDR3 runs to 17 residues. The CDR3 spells CASSLGWDSSPKETQYF. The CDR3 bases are TGTGCCAGCAGTTTAGGGTGGGACAGCTCCCCCAAAGAGACCCAGTACTTC.

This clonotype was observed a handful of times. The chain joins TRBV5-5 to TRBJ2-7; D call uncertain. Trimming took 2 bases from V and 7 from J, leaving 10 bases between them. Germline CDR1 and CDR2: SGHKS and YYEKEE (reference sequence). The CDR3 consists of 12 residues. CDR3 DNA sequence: TGTGCCAGCAGCTTTTACGCCCGGGAGCAGTACTTC. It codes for CASSFYAREQYF.